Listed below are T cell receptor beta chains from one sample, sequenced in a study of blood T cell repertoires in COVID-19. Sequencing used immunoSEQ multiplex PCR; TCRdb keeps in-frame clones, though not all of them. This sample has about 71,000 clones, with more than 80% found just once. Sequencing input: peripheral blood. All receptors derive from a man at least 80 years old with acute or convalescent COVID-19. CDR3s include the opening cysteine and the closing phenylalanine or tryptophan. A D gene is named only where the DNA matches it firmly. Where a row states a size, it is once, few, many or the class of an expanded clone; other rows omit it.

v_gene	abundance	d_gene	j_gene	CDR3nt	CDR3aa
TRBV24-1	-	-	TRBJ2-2	TGTGCCACCAGTTCTCTGCGGAACACCGGGGAGCTGTTTTTT	CATSSLRNTGELFF
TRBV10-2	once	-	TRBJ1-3	TGCGCCAGCAAGGAGGACTCTGGAAACACCATATATTTT	CASKEDSGNTIYF
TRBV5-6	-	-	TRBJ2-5	TGTGCCAGCAGCCAACCCGGACAGGGAGGGTGGCAAGAGACCCAGTACTTC	CASSQPGQGGWQETQYF
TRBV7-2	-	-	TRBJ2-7	TGTGCCAGCAGCTTTGGGCCGACCCTCTCCTACGAGCAGTACTTC	CASSFGPTLSYEQYF
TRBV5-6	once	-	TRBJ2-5	TGTGCCAGCAGCTTGGGGACTGGAGGGGAGACCCAGTACTTC	CASSLGTGGETQYF
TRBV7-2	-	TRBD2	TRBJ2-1	TGTGCCAGCAGCCCGACTAGCGGGAGCTACAATGAGCAGTTCTTC	CASSPTSGSYNEQFF
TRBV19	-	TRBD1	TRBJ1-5	TGTGCCAGTAGTCATGACAGGGGGCAAGGTCAGCCCCAGCATTTT	CASSHDRGQGQPQHF
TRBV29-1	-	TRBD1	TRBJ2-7	TGCAGCGTTGATGCGGGACAGGCAACCTACGAGCAGTACTTC	CSVDAGQATYEQYF
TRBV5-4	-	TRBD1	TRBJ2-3	TGTGCCAGCAGCCTAACAGGGGATTTGACAGATACGCAGTATTTT	CASSLTGDLTDTQYF
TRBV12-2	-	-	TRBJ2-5	TGTGCGGTCGATACGGGGGATAAGGTTTTCCAAGAGACCCAGTACTTC	CAVDTGDKVFQETQYF
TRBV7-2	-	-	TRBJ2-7	TGTGCCAGCAGCCGTAGCTCCTACGAGCAGTACTTC	CASSRSSYEQYF
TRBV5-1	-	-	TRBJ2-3	TGCGCCAGCAGCACCGGACAAATTCAGACAGATACGCAGTATTTT	CASSTGQIQTDTQYF
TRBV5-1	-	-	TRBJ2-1	TGCGCCAGCAGCTCGGGGGATCCTTACAATGAGCAGTTCTTC	CASSSGDPYNEQFF
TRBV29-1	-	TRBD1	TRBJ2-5	TGCAGCGTTGAAAACAGGGGAGAGACCCAGTACTTC	CSVENRGETQYF